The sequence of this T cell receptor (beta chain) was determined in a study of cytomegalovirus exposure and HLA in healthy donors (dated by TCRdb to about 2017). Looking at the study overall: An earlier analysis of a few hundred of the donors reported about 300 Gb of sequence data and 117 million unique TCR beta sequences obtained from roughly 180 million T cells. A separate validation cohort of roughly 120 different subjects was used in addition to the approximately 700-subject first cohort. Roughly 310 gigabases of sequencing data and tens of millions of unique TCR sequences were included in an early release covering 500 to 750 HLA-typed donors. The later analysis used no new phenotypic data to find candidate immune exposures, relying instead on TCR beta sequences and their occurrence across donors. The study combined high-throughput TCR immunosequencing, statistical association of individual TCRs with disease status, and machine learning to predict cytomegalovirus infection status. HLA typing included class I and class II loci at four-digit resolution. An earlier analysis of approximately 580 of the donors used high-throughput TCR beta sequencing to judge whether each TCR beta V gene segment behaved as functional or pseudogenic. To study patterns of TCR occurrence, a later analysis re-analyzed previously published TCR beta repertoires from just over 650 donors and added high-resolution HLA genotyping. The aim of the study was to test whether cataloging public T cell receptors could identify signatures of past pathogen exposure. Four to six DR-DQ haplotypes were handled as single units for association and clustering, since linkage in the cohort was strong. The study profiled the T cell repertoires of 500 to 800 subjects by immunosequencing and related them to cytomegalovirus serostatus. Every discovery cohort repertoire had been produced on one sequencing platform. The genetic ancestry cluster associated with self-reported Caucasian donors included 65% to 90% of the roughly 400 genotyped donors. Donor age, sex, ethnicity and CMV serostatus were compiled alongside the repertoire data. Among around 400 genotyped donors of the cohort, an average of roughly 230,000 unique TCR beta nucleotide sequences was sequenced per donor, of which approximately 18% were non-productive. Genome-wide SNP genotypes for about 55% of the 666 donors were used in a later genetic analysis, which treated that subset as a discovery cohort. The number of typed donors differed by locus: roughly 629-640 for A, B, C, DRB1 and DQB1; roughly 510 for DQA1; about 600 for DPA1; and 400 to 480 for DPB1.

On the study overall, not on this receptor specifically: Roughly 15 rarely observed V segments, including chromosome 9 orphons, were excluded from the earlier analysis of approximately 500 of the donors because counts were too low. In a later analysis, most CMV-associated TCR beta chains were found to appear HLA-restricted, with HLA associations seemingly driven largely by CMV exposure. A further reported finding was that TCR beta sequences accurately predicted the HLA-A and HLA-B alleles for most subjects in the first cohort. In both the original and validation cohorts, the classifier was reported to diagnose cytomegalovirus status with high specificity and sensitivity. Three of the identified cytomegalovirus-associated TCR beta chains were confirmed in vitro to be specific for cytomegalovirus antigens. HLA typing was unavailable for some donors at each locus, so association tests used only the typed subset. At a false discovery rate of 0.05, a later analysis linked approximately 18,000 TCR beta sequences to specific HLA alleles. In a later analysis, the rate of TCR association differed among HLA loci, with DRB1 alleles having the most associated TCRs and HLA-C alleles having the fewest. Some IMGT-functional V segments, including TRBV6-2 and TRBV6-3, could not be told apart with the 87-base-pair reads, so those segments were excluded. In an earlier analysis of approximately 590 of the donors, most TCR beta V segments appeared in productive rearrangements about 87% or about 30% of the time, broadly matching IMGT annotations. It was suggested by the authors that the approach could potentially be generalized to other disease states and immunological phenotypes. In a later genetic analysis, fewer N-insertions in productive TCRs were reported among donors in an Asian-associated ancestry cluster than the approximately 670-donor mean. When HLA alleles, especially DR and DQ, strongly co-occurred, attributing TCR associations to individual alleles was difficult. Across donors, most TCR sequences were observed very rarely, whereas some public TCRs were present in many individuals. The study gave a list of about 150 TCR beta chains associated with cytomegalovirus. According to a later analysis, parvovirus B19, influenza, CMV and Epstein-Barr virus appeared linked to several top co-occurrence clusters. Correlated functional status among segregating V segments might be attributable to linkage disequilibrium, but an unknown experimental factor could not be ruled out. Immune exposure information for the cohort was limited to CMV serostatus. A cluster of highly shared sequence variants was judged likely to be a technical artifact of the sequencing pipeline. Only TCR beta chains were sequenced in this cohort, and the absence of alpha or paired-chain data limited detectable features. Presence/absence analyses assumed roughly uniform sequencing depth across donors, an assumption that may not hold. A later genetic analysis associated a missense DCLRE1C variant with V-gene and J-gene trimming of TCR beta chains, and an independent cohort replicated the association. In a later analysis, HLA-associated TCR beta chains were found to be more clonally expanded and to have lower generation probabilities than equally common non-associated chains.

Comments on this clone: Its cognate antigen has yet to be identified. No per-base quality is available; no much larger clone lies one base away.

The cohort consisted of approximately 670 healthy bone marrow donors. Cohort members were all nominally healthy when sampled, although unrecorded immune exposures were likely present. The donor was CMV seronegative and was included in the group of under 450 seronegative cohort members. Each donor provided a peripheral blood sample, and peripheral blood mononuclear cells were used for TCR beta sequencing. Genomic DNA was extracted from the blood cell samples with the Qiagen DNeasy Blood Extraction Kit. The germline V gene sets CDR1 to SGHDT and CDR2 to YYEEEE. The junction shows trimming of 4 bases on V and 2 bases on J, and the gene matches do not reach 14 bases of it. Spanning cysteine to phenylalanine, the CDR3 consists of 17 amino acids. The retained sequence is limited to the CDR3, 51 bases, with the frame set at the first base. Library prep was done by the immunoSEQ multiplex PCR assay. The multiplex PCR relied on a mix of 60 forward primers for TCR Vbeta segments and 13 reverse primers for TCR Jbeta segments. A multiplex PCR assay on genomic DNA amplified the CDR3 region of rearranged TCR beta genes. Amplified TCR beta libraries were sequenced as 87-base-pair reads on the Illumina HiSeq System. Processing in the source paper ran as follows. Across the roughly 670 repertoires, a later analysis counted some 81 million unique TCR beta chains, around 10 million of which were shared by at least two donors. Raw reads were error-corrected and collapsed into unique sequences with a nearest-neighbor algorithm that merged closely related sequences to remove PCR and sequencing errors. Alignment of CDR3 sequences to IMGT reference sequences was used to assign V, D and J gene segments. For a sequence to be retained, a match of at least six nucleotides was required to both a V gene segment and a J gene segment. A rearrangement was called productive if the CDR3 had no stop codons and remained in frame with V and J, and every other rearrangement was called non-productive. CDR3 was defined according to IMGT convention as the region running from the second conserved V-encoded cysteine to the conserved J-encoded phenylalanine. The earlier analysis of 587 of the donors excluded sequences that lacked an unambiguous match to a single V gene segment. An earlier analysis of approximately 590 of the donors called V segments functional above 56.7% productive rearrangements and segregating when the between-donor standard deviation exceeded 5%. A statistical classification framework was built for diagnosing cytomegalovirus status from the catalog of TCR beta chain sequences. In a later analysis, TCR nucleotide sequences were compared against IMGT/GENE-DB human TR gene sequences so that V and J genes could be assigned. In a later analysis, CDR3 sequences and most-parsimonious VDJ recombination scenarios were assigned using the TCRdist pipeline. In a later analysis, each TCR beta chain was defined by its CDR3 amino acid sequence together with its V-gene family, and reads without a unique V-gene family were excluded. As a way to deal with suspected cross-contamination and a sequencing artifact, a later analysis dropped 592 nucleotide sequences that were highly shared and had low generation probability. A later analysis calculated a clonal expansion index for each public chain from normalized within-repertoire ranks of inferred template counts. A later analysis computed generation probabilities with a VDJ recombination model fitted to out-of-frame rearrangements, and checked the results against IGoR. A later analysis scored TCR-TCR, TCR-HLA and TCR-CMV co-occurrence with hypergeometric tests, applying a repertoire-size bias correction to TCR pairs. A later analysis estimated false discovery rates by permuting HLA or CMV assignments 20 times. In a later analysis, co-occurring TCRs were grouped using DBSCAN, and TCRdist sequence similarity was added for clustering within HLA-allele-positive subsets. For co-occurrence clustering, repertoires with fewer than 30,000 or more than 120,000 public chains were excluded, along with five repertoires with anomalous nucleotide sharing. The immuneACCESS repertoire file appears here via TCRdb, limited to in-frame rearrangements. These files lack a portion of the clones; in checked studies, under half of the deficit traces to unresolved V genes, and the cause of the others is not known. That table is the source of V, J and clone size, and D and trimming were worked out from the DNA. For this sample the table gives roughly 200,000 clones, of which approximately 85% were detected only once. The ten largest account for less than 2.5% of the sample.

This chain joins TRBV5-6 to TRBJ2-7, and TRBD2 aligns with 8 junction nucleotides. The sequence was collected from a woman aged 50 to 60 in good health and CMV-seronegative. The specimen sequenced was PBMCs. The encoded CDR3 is CASSPGVGTRNPYEQYF. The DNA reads TGTGCCAGCAGCCCGGGGGTGGGGACTAGGAACCCCTACGAGCAGTACTTC. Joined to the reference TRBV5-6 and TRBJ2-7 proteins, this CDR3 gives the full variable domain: DAGVTQSPTHLIKTRGQQVTLRCSPKSGHDTVSWYQQALGQGPQFIFQYYEEEERQRGNFPDRFSGHQFPNYSSELNVNALLLGDSALYLCASSPGVGTRNPYEQYFGPGTRLTVT.